This T cell receptor beta chain was documented in a study of metastatic and nonmetastatic thyroid tumors (dated by TCRdb to 2019 to 2021). Context from the whole study: Repertoires were compared across peripheral blood and tumor or nodule tissue samples from malignant and benign thyroid patients.

No treatment had been received by any patient before thyroid surgery. Using T-cell receptor beta sequencing, the researchers looked back retrospectively at clinical samples from patients, gathered between the early 2010s and the late 2010s. General study outcomes and caveats: In both blood and tumor samples, TCR beta diversity was reported to be significantly higher in malignant tumors than in benign nodules.

To prepare the library, PCR was applied. Sequencing was carried out with an Illumina HiSeq 4000. The TCR beta-chain CDR3 region of each patient was profiled by high-throughput sequencing. Turning to the authors' computational methods: The researchers built a classifier to tell apart papillary thyroid cancer patients with distant metastasis, based on CDR3 differences among clinicopathological groups. The Shannon index was used to assess repertoire diversity, and the Morisita-Horn index was used to assess tumor-blood repertoire similarity. In-frame beta chains were kept once TCRdb had trimmed the public reads at Q25 with fastp and called clones with MiXCR. The V and J calls were not made by the authors but by TCRdb's processing. This sample gives about 32,000 clones in total; roughly 6.8% of them show up just once. Around two fifths of the sample rests with the top ten. The germline V gene yields MNHNS for CDR1 and SASEGT for CDR2. V loses 6 bases of germline sequence and J loses 0 bases, and the interval between the two ends is 15 bases. The CDR3, from cysteine to phenylalanine, totals 16 residues. Left in the record is the CDR3 DNA by itself, 48 bases read in frame from the first base.

This clone was detected many times. Its antigen specificity is not known. No base quality values were provided; no much bigger clone lies one nucleotide off. The clonotype was recovered from a female donor with papillary thyroid cancer or a benign thyroid nodule (not recorded which). Some clones in this sample may be carry-over from other donors' samples. The source material was blood. The sequence links TRBV6-1 to TRBJ1-5, with no confidently assigned D gene. The base sequence is TGTGCCAGCAGCGGGCTCCGGGATCATAGCAATCAGCCCCAGCATTTT. The encoded protein is CASSGLRDHSNQPQHF.